This T cell receptor (beta chain) was captured in a study of cytomegalovirus exposure and HLA in healthy donors. Notes on the study in general: The dataset shows that most TCR sequences were rare, while some public TCRs occurred in many donors. Later, an analysis showed that TCR beta chains associated with HLA were more clonally expanded than others that were equally common. Within an earlier analysis, most TCR beta V segments proved productive either about 87% or about 30% of the time. TCR beta chain V- and J-gene trimming was linked, in a later analysis, to a missense variant in DCLRE1C.

The PCR used 60 Vbeta and 13 Jbeta primers. TCRdb's copy holds only in-frame clones and misses some; the assay was immunoSEQ multiplex PCR. The sample lists 130,000 or so clones; more than 75% were seen once. This clone is a singleton in its sample. Antigen specificity is unknown. V was cut by 5 bases and J by 2 bases, with 13 bases left in between. There are 15 residues in the CDR3. CDR1 MNHEY and CDR2 SVGAGI come from the germline V gene. The receptor comes from a middle-aged man in good health and CMV-seronegative. The sequencing sample was made of PBMCs. V usage is TRBV6-5 and J usage is TRBJ1-5, with D possibly matching TRBD1 (6 bases). The CDR3 loop is CASSKQGGGNQPQHF. CDR3 coding DNA: TGTGCCAGCAGTAAACAGGGTGGGGGCAATCAGCCCCAGCATTTT.